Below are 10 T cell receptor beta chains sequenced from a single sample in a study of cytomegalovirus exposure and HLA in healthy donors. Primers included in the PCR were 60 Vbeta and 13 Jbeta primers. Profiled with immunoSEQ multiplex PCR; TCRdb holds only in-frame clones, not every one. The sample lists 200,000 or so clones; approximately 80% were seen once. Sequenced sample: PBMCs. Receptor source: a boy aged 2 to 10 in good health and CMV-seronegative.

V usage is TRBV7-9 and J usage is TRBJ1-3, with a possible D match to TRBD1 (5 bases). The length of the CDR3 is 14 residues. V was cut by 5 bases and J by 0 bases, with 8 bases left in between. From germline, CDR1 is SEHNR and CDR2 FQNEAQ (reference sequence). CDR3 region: CASSPQDSGNTIYF. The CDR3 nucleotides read TGTGCCAGCAGCCCACAGGACTCTGGAAACACCATATATTTT.

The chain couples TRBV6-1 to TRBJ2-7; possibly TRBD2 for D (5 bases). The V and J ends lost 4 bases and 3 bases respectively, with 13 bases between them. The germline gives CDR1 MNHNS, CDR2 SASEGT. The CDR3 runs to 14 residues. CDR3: CASSAREGYYEQYF. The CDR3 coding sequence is TGTGCCAGCAGTGCCCGTGAGGGTTACTACGAGCAGTACTTC.

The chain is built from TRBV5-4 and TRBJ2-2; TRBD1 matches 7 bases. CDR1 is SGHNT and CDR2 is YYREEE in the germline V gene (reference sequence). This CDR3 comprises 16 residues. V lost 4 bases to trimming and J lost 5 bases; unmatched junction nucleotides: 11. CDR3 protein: CASSPLRGGATGELFF. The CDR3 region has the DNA TGTGCCAGCAGCCCCCTGCGAGGGGGCGCAACCGGGGAGCTGTTTTTT. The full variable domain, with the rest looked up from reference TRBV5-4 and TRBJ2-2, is ETGVTQSPTHLIKTRGQQVTLRCSSQSGHNTVSWYQQALGQGPQFIFQYYREEENGRGNFPPRFSGLQFPNYSSELNVNALELDDSALYLCASSPLRGGATGELFFGEGSRLTVL.

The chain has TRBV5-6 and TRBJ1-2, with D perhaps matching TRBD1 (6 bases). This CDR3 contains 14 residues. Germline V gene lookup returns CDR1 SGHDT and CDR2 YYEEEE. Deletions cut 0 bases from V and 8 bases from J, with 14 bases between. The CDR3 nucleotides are TGTGCCAGCAGCTTGGAGTGGGGACATGGGGGCTACACCTTC. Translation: CASSLEWGHGGYTF.

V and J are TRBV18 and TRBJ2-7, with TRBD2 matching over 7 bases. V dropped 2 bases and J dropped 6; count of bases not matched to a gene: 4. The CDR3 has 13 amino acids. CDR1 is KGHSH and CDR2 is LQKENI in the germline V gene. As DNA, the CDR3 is TGTGCCAGCTCACCATCGCCGGGGGGCGAGCAGTACTTC. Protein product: CASSPSPGGEQYF.

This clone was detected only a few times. The CDR3 sequence: CASSHTNPRVFPGGELFF. CDR3 bases: TGCGCCAGCAGCCATACTAACCCGAGGGTGTTCCCCGGCGGGGAGCTGTTTTTT. This sequence joins TRBV4-3 and TRBJ2-2, with D perhaps matching TRBD2 (5 bases). From germline, CDR1 is LGHNA and CDR2 YSLEER. This CDR3 has 18 residues. Trimming cost V 3 bases and J 7 bases, with 24 bases left between them.

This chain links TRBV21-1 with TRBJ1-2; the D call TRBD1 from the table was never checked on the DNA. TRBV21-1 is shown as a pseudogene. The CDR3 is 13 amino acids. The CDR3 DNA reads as TGTGCCAGCAGGACAACAGGAACTTATGGCTACACCTTC. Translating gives CASRTTGTYGYTF.

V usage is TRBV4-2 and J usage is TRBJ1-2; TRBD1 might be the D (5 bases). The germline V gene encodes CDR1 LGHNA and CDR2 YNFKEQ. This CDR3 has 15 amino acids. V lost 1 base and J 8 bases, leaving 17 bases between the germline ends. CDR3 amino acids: CASSQVGGTTGGYTF. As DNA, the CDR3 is TGTGCCAGCAGCCAAGTCGGAGGGACTACGGGAGGCTACACCTTC.

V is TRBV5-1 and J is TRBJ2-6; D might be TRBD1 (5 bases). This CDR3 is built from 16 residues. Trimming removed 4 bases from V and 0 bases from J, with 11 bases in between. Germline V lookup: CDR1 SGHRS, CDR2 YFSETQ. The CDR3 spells CASSPGHLSGANVLTF. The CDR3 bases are TGCGCCAGCAGCCCTGGACACCTCTCTGGGGCCAACGTCCTGACTTTC. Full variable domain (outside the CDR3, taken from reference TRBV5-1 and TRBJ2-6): KAGVTQTPRYLIKTRGQQVTLSCSPISGHRSVSWYQQTPGQGLQFLFEYFSETQRNKGNFPGRFSGRQFSNSRSEMNVSTLELGDSALYLCASSPGHLSGANVLTFGAGSRLTVL.

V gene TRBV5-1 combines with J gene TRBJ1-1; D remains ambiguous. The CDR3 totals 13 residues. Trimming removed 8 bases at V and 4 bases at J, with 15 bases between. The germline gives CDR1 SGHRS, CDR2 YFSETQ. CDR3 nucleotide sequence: TGCGCCAGTATGTCCGAGGTGGGCACTGAAGCTTTCTTT. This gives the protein CASMSEVGTEAFF.